The 26 T cell receptor beta chains given below trace back to one sample, sequenced in a study of response to subunit inactivated influenza vaccine. Using its own MiXCR run on the RT-PCR reads, TCRdb lists one record per CDR3 protein. The table has more than 400,000 distinct CDR3 sequences, 6.5% to 8% seen once; the top ten hold about an eighth. The sample here was PBMCs from blood, taken roughly 24 months after vaccination. All receptors derive from a man between 50 and 70 years old who received an inactivated influenza vaccine.

There are a few counts of this clonotype. The V call is TRBV6-5, the J call TRBJ2-7; D remains unclear. V was pared by 2 bases and J by 3 bases, with 17 bases between. This CDR3 has 16 amino acids. Germline CDR1 MNHEY, CDR2 SVGAGI. The CDR3: CASSYIRRLAVYEQYF. The CDR3 bases are TGTGCCAGCAGTTACATTCGCCGCCTTGCGGTCTACGAGCAGTACTTC.

Details on this clonotype: A read error is likely, as this CDR3 ends without the conserved phenylalanine or tryptophan. The rearrangement links TRBV5-1 to TRBJ2-5; TRBD1 matches 10 bases. Trimming removed 4 bases from V and 5 bases from J; junction bases left unmatched: 11. CDR1 is SGHRS and CDR2 is YFSETQ in the germline V gene. The CDR3 contains 16 residues. The CDR3 loop is CASSKKGQGIGETQYV. CDR3 DNA: TGCGCCAGCAGCAAGAAGGGACAGGGGATAGGGGAGACCCAGTACGTC.

In this sample, this clonotype turned up many times. V gene TRBV20-1 combines with J gene TRBJ2-7, with D perhaps given as TRBD1 or TRBD2 (5 bases each). Germline V gene data show CDR1 as DFQATT and CDR2 as SNEGSKA (reference sequence). Between the trimmed V and J ends, which lost 6 bases and 5 bases, there was a span of 20 bases. The CDR3 has 14 amino acids. The CDR3 coding sequence is TGCAGTGCCCCCCGGCGACGGGGCATGAACGAGCAGTACTTC. Its protein product is CSAPRRRGMNEQYF.

Many counts were recorded for this clonotype. The chain links TRBV7-9 to TRBJ1-2; 7 nucleotides match TRBD1. The CDR3 length is 14 residues. Germline values: CDR1 SEHNR, CDR2 FQNEAQ (reference sequence). The V segment lost 5 bases and the J segment 5 bases; nucleotides outside the gene matches: 8. CDR3 sequence: CASSSSGTAYGYTF. CDR3 coding DNA: TGTGCCAGCAGCAGTTCCGGGACAGCTTATGGCTACACCTTC.

The rearrangement uses TRBV5-1 and TRBJ2-5; 7 bases line up with TRBD2. V lost 6 bases and J lost 4; bases outside the gene matches: 9. CDR1 and CDR2 from the germline V gene are SGHRS and YFSETQ. The CDR3 covers 14 residues. CDR3 region: CASTGLAVRETQYF. The CDR3 DNA reads as TGCGCCAGCACTGGTCTAGCGGTGAGAGAGACCCAGTACTTC.

This clonotype was observed at least ten times. This chain's CDR3 is CASSVGLAGPSQYF. CDR3 sequence (DNA): TGTGCCAGCAGTGTGGGACTAGCGGGACCCTCGCAGTATTTT. The chain combines TRBV25-1 with TRBJ2-3; 13 bases line up with TRBD2. Unmatched junction bases numbered 5, after V lost 4 bases and J lost 10 bases. Germline loops: CDR1 MGHDK, CDR2 SYGVNS. This CDR3 is built from 14 residues.

This chain joins TRBV7-4 and TRBJ1-5; no reliable D call. Trimming cost V 4 bases and J 1 base, with 17 bases left between them. The germline CDR1 and CDR2 sequences are SGHVT and SQSDAQ. CDR3 length equals 17 residues. The CDR3 sequence: CASSSGAPLPSNQPQHF. CDR3 nucleotides: TGTGCCAGCAGCTCAGGCGCTCCTCTACCGAGCAATCAGCCCCAGCATTTT. Using reference TRBV7-4 and TRBJ1-5 for the parts outside the CDR3, the full variable domain is GAGVSQSPRYKVAKRGRDVALRCDSISGHVTLYWYRQTLGQGSEVLTYSQSDAQRDKSGRPSGRFSAERPERSVSTLKIQRTEQGDSAVYLCASSSGAPLPSNQPQHFGDGTRLSIL.

A word on this clonotype: A read error may be the cause here, since a much bigger clone is one base away. The chain uses TRBV6-1 and TRBJ2-5; 11 positions agree with TRBD2. The CDR3 runs 15 residues. The junction had 6 bases not matched to a gene; V was cut back by 5 bases and J by 4 bases. The germline V gene has CDR1 MNHNS and CDR2 SASEGT. The CDR3 region is CASSPTSGNGETQYF. The CDR3 coding sequence is TGTGCCAGCAGTCCGACTAGCGGGAATGGAGAGACCCAGTACTTC.

The chain couples TRBV2 to TRBJ2-5; the D is unclear. This CDR3 has 12 residues. The V end was cut by 11 bases, the J end by 2 bases, with 12 bases between. The germline CDR1 and CDR2 sequences are SNHLY and FYNNEI. The CDR3 reads CAVSVLQETQYF. In DNA, the CDR3 is TGTGCCGTCTCTGTGTTACAAGAGACCCAGTACTTC.

The chain combines TRBV21-1 with TRBJ2-7. TRBV21-1 is a listed pseudogene. The CDR3 is 14 residues long. The DNA for the CDR3 is TGTGCCAGCAGCAAAAGCGGGGGCCCCTACGAGCAGTACTTC. Encoded protein: CASSKSGGPYEQYF.

This sequence joins TRBV5-5 and TRBJ2-3; TRBD1 matches at 7 bases. Germline V CDR1 and CDR2: SGHKS, YYEKEE (reference sequence). The CDR3 contains 14 residues. The V and J ends lost 10 bases and 2 bases, in that order; junction bases with no gene match: 10. CDR3 residues: CADSEGQNTDTQYF. The CDR3 DNA reads TGTGCCGATTCAGAGGGACAGAACACAGATACGCAGTATTTT.

This clonotype turned up a few times. V and J are TRBV18 and TRBJ1-2, with 9 positions matching TRBD1. The germline V gene encodes CDR1 KGHSH and CDR2 LQKENI. This CDR3 is built from 15 residues. V dropped 3 bases and J dropped 2; count of bases not matched to a gene: 4. In DNA, the CDR3 is TGTGCCAGCTCACCCGCGGGACAGGGCAACTATGGCTACACCTTC. Its translation is CASSPAGQGNYGYTF.

Note on this clonotype: The DNA is left out, because the CDR3 cannot be placed on it with certainty; the CDR3 is given as TCRdb lists it. The chain recombines TRBV28 with TRBJ2-2; whether TRBD1, the table's D call, matches the DNA was not checked. The CDR3 adds up to 16 amino acids, both ends counted. Looked up from germline, CDR1 is MDHEN and CDR2 is SYDVKM. The CDR3 loop reads CASSTSGAPNTGELFF.

The V and J genes are TRBV12-3 or TRBV12-4 and TRBJ1-4; TRBD1 aligns across 8 bases. The CDR3 is 16 amino acids. With 6 bases clipped from V and 0 bases from J, the junction kept 6 bases outside the gene matches. The CDR3 sequence is CASRLGQVATNEKLFF. In DNA form, the CDR3 reads TGTGCCAGCAGACTGGGACAGGTTGCAACTAATGAAAAACTGTTTTTT.

V is TRBV4-3 and J is TRBJ2-1; D is uncertain. Germline V gene lookup returns CDR1 LGHNA and CDR2 YSLEER. The V end lost 4 bases, the J end lost 0 bases, and 13 bases lay between the germline ends. The CDR3 has 16 residues. The CDR3 is CASSPDRGRSYNEQFF. CDR3 in DNA: TGCGCCAGCAGCCCAGATCGTGGGCGCTCCTACAATGAGCAGTTCTTC.

The V and J genes are TRBV10-3 and TRBJ2-3, with a tentative D call TRBD2 (5 bases). V lost 6 bases, J lost 6 bases, and 16 bases lay in between. The germline V gene has CDR1 ENHRY and CDR2 SYGVKD. The CDR3 length is 14 residues. CDR3: CAIRADLGTDTQYF. CDR3 bases: TGTGCCATCAGAGCGGACCTTGGTACGGATACGCAGTATTTT.

This clonotype has ten or more counts. This chain joins TRBV7-8 and TRBJ2-5; TRBD2 matches 16 bases. The CDR3 length is 18 residues. The germline CDR1 and CDR2 sequences are SGHVS and FQNEAQ. Trimming removed 3 bases from V and 4 bases from J; junction bases left unmatched: 8. The CDR3 here is CASSLVQGTSGGVETQYF. The CDR3 DNA reads TGTGCCAGCAGCTTGGTACAGGGGACTAGCGGGGGGGTAGAGACCCAGTACTTC.

This clonotype appeared many times. The chain employs TRBV20-1 and TRBJ2-2; the D is unclear. V gave up 5 bases and J gave up 1 base, with 11 bases separating them. Germline-derived CDR1 and CDR2 are DFQATT and SNEGSKA (reference sequence). The CDR3 runs 14 residues. The CDR3 sequence: CSAARTENTGELFF. CDR3 coding DNA: TGCAGTGCTGCCCGGACCGAGAACACCGGGGAGCTGTTTTTT.

This clonotype appeared a few times. The V and J genes are TRBV6-1 and TRBJ1-2; 8 nucleotides align to TRBD1. The germline gives CDR1 MNHNS, CDR2 SASEGT. The CDR3 runs to 17 residues. Losses at the gene ends were 0 bases for V and 4 bases for J; bases not matched to a gene: 10. CDR3 in amino acids: CASSEAVRGRTSYGYTF. The CDR3 DNA reads TGTGCCAGCAGTGAAGCGGTCAGGGGGCGGACGAGCTATGGCTACACCTTC.

The chain is built from TRBV4-2 and TRBJ2-1; 7 positions match TRBD1. The CDR3 sequence is 16 residues long. CDR1 LGHNA and CDR2 YNFKEQ come from the germline V gene. Trimming cost V 0 bases and J 4 bases; bases outside gene matches: 6. The CDR3 sequence is CASSQDSRTGYNEQFF. The DNA for the CDR3 is TGTGCCAGCAGCCAAGATTCCCGGACAGGATACAATGAGCAGTTCTTC.

The rearrangement joins TRBV5-1 to TRBJ2-2; 9 nucleotides line up with TRBD1. Trimming took 4 bases from V and 4 from J; bases not matched to a gene: 5. Germline V gene sequence: CDR1 SGHRS, CDR2 YFSETQ. The CDR3 loop spans 15 amino acids. The CDR3 loop reads CASSPGGQGTGELFF. The CDR3 DNA sequence: TGCGCCAGCAGCCCAGGGGGACAGGGCACCGGGGAGCTGTTTTTT.

This clonotype was counted a few times. The V and J genes are TRBV10-3 and TRBJ2-2; TRBD1 aligns across 7 bases. Per germline, CDR1 ENHRY and CDR2 SYGVKD. The junction had 4 bases not matched to a gene; V was cut back by 0 bases and J by 6 bases. There are 15 residues in the CDR3. The chain's CDR3 is CAISESTQGPGELFF. The CDR3 DNA reads as TGTGCCATCAGTGAGTCCACACAGGGGCCCGGGGAGCTGTTTTTT.

This clonotype came up many times. The J gene is TRBJ2-1, the V gene TRBV12-3 or TRBV12-4; TRBD2 agrees at 13 bases. The CDR3 spans 15 residues. The J segment lost 3 bases and the V segment lost 6 bases, leaving 2 bases of the junction unmatched. The CDR3 DNA reads as TGTGCCAGCAGCCGGACTAGCGGGAGCTACAATGAGCAGTTCTTC. It translates to CASSRTSGSYNEQFF.

The chain couples TRBV7-9 to TRBJ2-3, with D possibly being TRBD2 (5 bases). The CDR3 is made up of 16 amino acids. Germline CDR1 SEHNR, CDR2 FQNEAQ (reference sequence). The V and J ends lost 1 base and 0 bases respectively, with 11 bases between them. CDR3 bases: TGTGCCAGCAGCTTAGAATCGGGGTTTAGCACAGATACGCAGTATTTT. Its protein product is CASSLESGFSTDTQYF.

This clonotype has at least ten counts. This chain joins TRBV6-1 and TRBJ2-1, with 8 bases fitting TRBD2. CDR3 length: 15 amino acids. Germline CDR1 MNHNS, CDR2 SASEGT. Unmatched junction bases numbered 4, after V lost 6 bases and J lost 0 bases. The CDR3 loop is CASSPGTSSYNEQFF. The CDR3 coding sequence is TGTGCCAGCAGCCCTGGGACTAGCTCCTACAATGAGCAGTTCTTC.

The CDR3 DNA sequence: TGCAGTGCTAGAGATGCTCGGACAGGCTACGAGCAGTACTTC. This encodes CSARDARTGYEQYF. V gene TRBV20-1 combines with J gene TRBJ2-7, with TRBD1 matching over 7 bases. Germline CDR1 is DFQATT and CDR2 is SNEGSKA (reference sequence). The CDR3 runs to 14 residues. V shed 0 bases and J 3 bases; nucleotides not matched to a gene: 5.